These 19 T cell receptor beta chains share one sample of origin, sequenced in a study of shared clonotypes between healthy human individuals (dated by TCRdb to about 2020). CD8 naive samples consisted of CD45RO-negative cells that were positively selected for CCR7, yielding a CD45RA+CCR7+ population without TemRA cells. Receptor libraries were prepared by the immunoSEQ multiplex PCR assay. TCRdb re-hosts the immuneACCESS table, in-frame sequences only. Its copies lack some clones; in the studies checked, an unresolved V gene accounts for under half of them, and the cause for the rest is not known. The sample table lists roughly 1,800,000 clones, less than 95% of them with a count of one. The ten largest clonotypes hold 0.95% to 1.5% of the sample. Sequences were obtained from naive CD8+ T cells sorted from blood. The label giving this sample's cell subset or site can be read as: CD45RA+CCR7+. These receptors originate from a man aged 18 to 30 in good health.

Here the CDR3 reads CASSEASGEGSYEQYF. CDR3 DNA sequence: TGTGCCAGCAGCGAGGCGTCAGGGGAAGGGAGCTACGAGCAGTACTTC. This sequence joins TRBV27 and TRBJ2-7; tentatively, D is TRBD1 (6 bases). Germline V gives CDR1 MNHEY, CDR2 SMNVEV (reference sequence). The germline V and J ends were trimmed by 6 bases and 3 bases, with 21 bases remaining between them. CDR3 length: 16 residues.

V usage is TRBV29-1 and J usage is TRBJ2-7, with 8 bases that match TRBD2. V shed 5 bases, J shed 0 bases, and the junction held 9 bases outside the gene matches. Per the germline V gene, CDR1 is SQVTM and CDR2 is ANQGSEA. CDR3 size: 15 residues. The CDR3 region is CSVCLLAESSYEQYF. The CDR3 region has the DNA TGCAGCGTTTGCTTACTAGCGGAGAGCTCCTACGAGCAGTACTTC.

The chain carries TRBV27 and TRBJ2-7, with D tentatively TRBD1 or TRBD2 (5 bases each). Germline V CDR1 and CDR2: MNHEY, SMNVEV (reference sequence). The length of the CDR3 is 17 residues. V was shortened by 5 bases and J by 3 bases, with 23 bases between the two germline ends. CDR3 nucleotide sequence: TGTGCCAGCAGTAAACTGGTACCCGGGACGGAACGCTACGAGCAGTACTTC. Protein product: CASSKLVPGTERYEQYF.

This sequence joins TRBV7-8 and TRBJ1-5, with D perhaps TRBD1 (6 bases). The CDR3 extends over 16 amino acids. CDR1 is SGHVS and CDR2 is FQNEAQ in the germline V gene. The V end was cut by 4 bases, the J end by 4 bases, with 17 bases between. The CDR3 bases are TGTGCCAGCAGCTATAGTTCAGGGGCACTAAATCAGCCCCAGCATTTT. This sequence encodes CASSYSSGALNQPQHF.

The chain joins TRBV4-2 to TRBJ2-7, with no clear D. V was trimmed by 1 base and J by 3 bases, leaving 7 bases between them. Germline CDR1 is LGHNA and CDR2 is YNFKEQ. The CDR3 length is 13 residues. The CDR3: CASSQGIDYEQYF. The CDR3 nucleotides read TGTGCCAGCAGCCAAGGTATTGACTACGAGCAGTACTTC.

The V call is TRBV6-1, the J call TRBJ1-2, with D unclear. The CDR3 extends over 11 amino acids. CDR1 and CDR2 (germline): MNHNS, SASEGT. V dropped 7 bases and J dropped 8 bases, with 11 bases sitting between them. CDR3 residues: CASMGDLGYTF. In DNA form, the CDR3 reads TGTGCCAGCATGGGTGATCTGGGCTACACCTTC.

The chain couples TRBV4-1 to TRBJ2-1; TRBD2 agrees at 9 bases. The germline V gene encodes CDR1 MGHRA and CDR2 YSYEKL. The CDR3 covers 15 residues. J lost 5 bases, V lost 4 bases, and 6 bases had no gene match. For the CDR3, the DNA is TGCGCCAGCAGCCCTGGGGCTAGCGGGGACAATGAGCAGTTCTTC. It translates to CASSPGASGDNEQFF.

V is TRBV12-5 and J is TRBJ1-2; TRBD1 agrees at 8 bases. The CDR3 sequence is 13 residues long. CDR1 LGHNT and CDR2 FRNRAP come from the germline V gene. Unmatched junction bases numbered 1, after V lost 3 bases and J lost 4 bases. This CDR3 reads CASGFGTGYGYTF. The CDR3, as DNA: TGTGCTAGTGGTTTCGGGACAGGCTATGGCTACACCTTC. The full variable domain, with the rest looked up from reference TRBV12-5 and TRBJ1-2, is DARVTQTPRHKVTEMGQEVTMRCQPILGHNTVFWYRQTMMQGLELLAYFRNRAPLDDSGMPKDRFSAEMPDATLATLKIQPSEPRDSAVYFCASGFGTGYGYTFGSGTRLTVV.

J is TRBJ2-6 and V is TRBV29-1, with D possibly being TRBD1 or TRBD2 (5 bases each). Trimming left V 5 bases short and J 1 base short, with 12 bases between. CDR3 length equals 15 residues. The germline gives CDR1 SQVTM, CDR2 ANQGSEA. This CDR3 is CSVRLGESGANVLTF. As DNA, the CDR3 is TGCAGCGTTCGATTGGGGGAGTCTGGGGCCAACGTCCTGACTTTC. Based on the CDR3 plus reference TRBV29-1 and TRBJ2-6, the full variable domain is SAVISQKPSRDICQRGTSLTIQCQVDSQVTMMFWYRQQPGQSLTLIATANQGSEATYESGFVIDKFPISRPNLTFSTLTVSNMSPEDSSIYLCSVRLGESGANVLTFGAGSRLTVL.

The genes are TRBV7-6 and TRBJ1-2; TRBD1 is a possible D gene (5 bases). The germline V gene has CDR1 SGHVS and CDR2 FNYEAQ. This CDR3 has 18 residues. V shed 4 bases and J shed 0 bases, with 21 bases lying between them. CDR3 sequence reads: CASSSNPAGTAPNYGYTF. The CDR3 bases are TGTGCCAGCAGCTCAAACCCCGCTGGGACGGCTCCTAACTATGGCTACACCTTC.

The rearrangement uses TRBV12-2 and TRBJ1-6; TRBD1 is the table's D call and was not checked against the DNA. TRBV12-2 is deemed a pseudogene. The CDR3 totals 16 residues. The CDR3 coding sequence is TGTGCAAGTCGCCCAGACAGGGGGGCCTATAATTCACCCCTCCACTTT. It encodes CASRPDRGAYNSPLHF.

Notes on this clone: The junction differs from germline at one of its ends, possibly a read error. CDR3 loop: CASSIDSTDMQYF. The CDR3 coding sequence is TGTGCCAGTAGTATAGACAGCACAGATATGCAGTATTTT. V gene TRBV19 combines with J gene TRBJ2-3, with D unclear. Germline V lookup: CDR1 LNHDA, CDR2 SQIVND (reference sequence). This CDR3 has 13 residues.

J is TRBJ1-4 and V is TRBV6-5; TRBD1 aligns across 8 bases. CDR3 length: 16 residues. CDR1 and CDR2 (germline): MNHEY, SVGAGI. The J segment lost 7 bases and the V segment lost 2 bases, leaving 9 bases of the junction unmatched. The chain's CDR3 is CASSYGVQGAVEKLFF. CDR3 in DNA: TGTGCCAGCAGTTACGGTGTCCAGGGGGCTGTTGAAAAACTGTTTTTT.

This clone was counted once. The gene calls are TRBV28 and TRBJ2-7; TRBD1 matches at 8 bases. V shed 5 bases, J shed 6 bases, and the junction held 3 bases outside the gene matches. Per germline, CDR1 MDHEN and CDR2 SYDVKM. The CDR3 contains 12 residues. CDR3 in DNA: TGTGCCAGCAGTGGAGACAGGGGCGAGCAGTACTTC. This translates into CASSGDRGEQYF.

The chain carries TRBV7-2 and TRBJ1-3; D is undetermined. The CDR3 consists of 16 residues. V was clipped by 0 bases and J by 3 bases, with 12 bases between them. Germline loops: CDR1 SGHTA, CDR2 FQGNSA. CDR3 in amino acids: CASSLAEWEYGNTIYF. CDR3 DNA: TGTGCCAGCAGCTTAGCGGAATGGGAATATGGAAACACCATATATTTT.

CDR3 sequence reads: CASSLATGLATNEKLFF. The CDR3 DNA reads TGTGCCAGCAGCTTAGCGACAGGATTGGCAACTAATGAAAAACTGTTTTTT. The chain links TRBV7-9 to TRBJ1-4; possibly TRBD1 for D (6 bases). The CDR3 is 17 amino acids. V lost 0 bases, J lost 0 bases, and 11 bases lay in between. Germline CDR1 is SEHNR and CDR2 is FQNEAQ (reference sequence).

The gene calls are TRBV27 and TRBJ2-7, with TRBD1 identical over 7 bases. This CDR3 is built from 14 residues. Germline values: CDR1 MNHEY, CDR2 SMNVEV (reference sequence). V trimming: 6 bases; J trimming: 0 bases; junction bases outside the gene matches: 5. CDR3 residues: CASRVQGPSYEQYF. The DNA of the CDR3 is TGTGCCAGCAGGGTACAGGGGCCCTCCTACGAGCAGTACTTC.

This clone was observed a single time. This chain connects TRBV4-3 to TRBJ2-1, with TRBD1 matching 7 bases. This CDR3 comprises 18 residues. Germline V gives CDR1 LGHNA, CDR2 YSLEER. V gave up 2 bases and J gave up 2 bases; unmatched junction bases: 12. The CDR3 nucleotides read TGCGCCAGCAGCCAATTCCCCTCCGACAGGGCCCCCTACAATGAGCAGTTCTTC. Translating gives CASSQFPSDRAPYNEQFF.

A single count supports this clone. J is TRBJ2-7 and V is TRBV19; 7 bases line up with TRBD1. V shed 4 bases and J 3 bases; nucleotides not matched to a gene: 6. This CDR3 is 14 amino acids long. Germline V gene lookup returns CDR1 LNHDA and CDR2 SQIVND (reference sequence). For the CDR3, the DNA is TGTGCCAGTAGTAGAGACAGGGATAACTACGAGCAGTACTTC. The encoded protein is CASSRDRDNYEQYF.